This T cell receptor beta chain was identified during a study of cytotoxic CD8 clonotypes in ibrutinib-treated CLL. Study-level results: Baseline clonality, higher than in age-matched healthy donors, tracked circulating CD8+ T-cell counts.

Assay used: immunoSEQ multiplex PCR; TCRdb lists only in-frame clones, some missing. Here the sample spans roughly 18,000 clones, about 85% being singletons. On this clone: Its specificity is unknown.

The sequences come from PBMCs, collected before ibrutinib treatment. The sequence came from a human donor with chronic lymphocytic leukemia.

The CDR3: CASSPDRVGGGYTF. Here the CDR3 DNA reads TGTGCCAGCAGCCCGGACAGGGTTGGGGGTGGCTACACCTTC. This chain joins TRBV5-6 and TRBJ1-2; TRBD1 agrees at 8 bases. Trimming took 4 bases from V and 7 from J; bases not matched to a gene: 9. The CDR3 consists of 14 residues. Germline values: CDR1 SGHDT, CDR2 YYEEEE.